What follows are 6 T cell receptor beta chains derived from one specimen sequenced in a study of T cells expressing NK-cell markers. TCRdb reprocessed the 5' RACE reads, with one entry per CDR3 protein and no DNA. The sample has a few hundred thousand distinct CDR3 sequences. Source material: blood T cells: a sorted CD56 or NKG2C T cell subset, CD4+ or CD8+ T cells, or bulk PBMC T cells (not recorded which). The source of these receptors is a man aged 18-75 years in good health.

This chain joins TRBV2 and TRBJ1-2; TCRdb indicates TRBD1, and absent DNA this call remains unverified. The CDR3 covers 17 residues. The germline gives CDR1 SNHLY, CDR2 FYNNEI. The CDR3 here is CASRTGQGVKMNYGYTF.

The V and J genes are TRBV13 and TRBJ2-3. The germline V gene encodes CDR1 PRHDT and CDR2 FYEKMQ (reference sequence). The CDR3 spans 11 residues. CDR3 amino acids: CASSRRDTQYF.

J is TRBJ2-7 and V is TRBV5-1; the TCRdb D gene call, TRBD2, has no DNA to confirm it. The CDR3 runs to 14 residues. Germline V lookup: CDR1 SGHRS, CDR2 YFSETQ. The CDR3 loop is CASSFRGRQGEQYF.

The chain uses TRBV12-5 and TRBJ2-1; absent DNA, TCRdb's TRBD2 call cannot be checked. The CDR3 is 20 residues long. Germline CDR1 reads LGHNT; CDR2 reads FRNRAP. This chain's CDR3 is CASGLDSGPNNEPGGDEQFF.

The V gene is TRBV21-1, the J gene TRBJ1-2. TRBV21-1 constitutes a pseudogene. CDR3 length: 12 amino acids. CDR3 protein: CASSAANQDYTF.

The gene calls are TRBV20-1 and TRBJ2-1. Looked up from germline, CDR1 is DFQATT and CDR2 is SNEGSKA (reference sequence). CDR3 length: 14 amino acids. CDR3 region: CSASKITHYNEQFF.